This T cell receptor (beta chain) was recovered during a study of radiotherapy plus CTLA-4 blockade in lung cancer. The study's findings and limits: TCR clones from tumors expanded in blood after radiotherapy plus ipilimumab.

This table comes from immunoSEQ multiplex PCR, and its TCRdb copy is limited to in-frame clones, with some not included. This table holds 75,000 to 95,000 clones, roughly 80% found once. Details on this clone: Its specificity is not known.

The CDR3 is 13 amino acids. Germline assignment: CDR1 SGHTA and CDR2 FQGTGA. V was clipped by 5 bases and J by 8 bases; unmatched bases: 3. The clonotype originates from a human donor with non-small cell lung cancer that progressed on radiotherapy plus ipilimumab. The sequencing here drew on peripheral blood, taken from a patient treated with radiotherapy plus ipilimumab. V is TRBV7-3 and J is TRBJ2-1; TRBD2 agrees at 10 bases. The chain's CDR3 is CASSQTSGYEQFF. CDR3 bases: TGTGCCAGCAGCCAGACTAGCGGGTATGAGCAGTTCTTC.